These 8 T cell receptor beta chains share one sample of origin, sequenced in a study of control samples from healthy donors and cancer patients. TCRdb's copy holds only in-frame clones and misses some; the assay was immunoSEQ multiplex PCR. The top ten hold over 2% of the sample, which has around 130,000 clones, 90% seen once. Sequencing was done on a sample of blood. The receptor source for this set is a man aged 18 to 29 in good health.

The chain joins TRBV9 to TRBJ1-4; 7 bases are a match to TRBD1. There are 15 residues in the CDR3. V shed 3 bases, J shed 5 bases, and the junction held 7 bases outside the gene matches. Germline V gene sequence: CDR1 SGDLS, CDR2 YYNGEE. The CDR3 coding sequence is TGTGCCAGCAGCGGCCGGGACAGCGAAAATGAAAAACTGTTTTTT. This translates into CASSGRDSENEKLFF.

This clone was observed once. This sequence joins TRBV6-2 or TRBV6-3 and TRBJ2-7; TRBD2 aligns across 7 bases. With 5 bases clipped from V and 3 bases from J, the junction kept 13 bases outside the gene matches. Germline lookup yields CDR1 MNHEY and CDR2 SVGEGT. The CDR3 is made up of 16 amino acids. The CDR3 here is CASSPGRGKVFYEQYV. The CDR3 bases are TGTGCCAGCAGTCCGGGGAGGGGCAAAGTATTCTACGAGCAGTACGTC.

Here the CDR3 reads CATSVGLAVDNEQFF. DNA for the CDR3: TGTGCCACCAGTGTGGGACTAGCGGTGGACAATGAGCAGTTCTTC. The chain has TRBV24-1 and TRBJ2-1; 11 positions match TRBD2. The CDR3 spans 15 residues. The V gene end was trimmed by 5 bases and the J gene end by 5 bases; junction bases not matched to a gene: 4. Germline CDR1 and CDR2: KGHDR and SFDVKD.

The rearrangement joins TRBV12-3 or TRBV12-4 to TRBJ1-3; no firm D call. The CDR3 spans 12 residues. Between the trimmed V and J ends, which lost 6 bases and 6 bases, there was a span of 9 bases. The DNA of the CDR3 is TGTGCCAGCAGCCGTTTGCAAAACACCATATATTTT. Encoded protein: CASSRLQNTIYF.

This clone was recorded a few times. The chain carries TRBV10-3 and TRBJ1-2; possible D gene TRBD1, 6 bases. Trimming stripped 6 bases from V and 11 bases from J, with 19 bases between. Looked up from germline, CDR1 is ENHRY and CDR2 is SYGVKD. There are 13 residues in the CDR3. The CDR3: CAIRSRTAEQYTF. Here the CDR3 DNA reads TGTGCCATCAGAAGTCGGACAGCGGAACAATACACCTTC.

The V and J genes are TRBV2 and TRBJ2-7, with a weak D call TRBD1 (5 bases). The V gene lost 4 bases and the J gene lost 5 bases, with 12 bases spanning the gap. The CDR3 extends over 13 amino acids. In germline, CDR1 is SNHLY, CDR2 FYNNEI. The CDR3 protein is CASSVRRADEQYV. In DNA form, the CDR3 reads TGTGCCAGCAGTGTCCGCAGGGCCGACGAGCAGTACGTC.

The chain carries TRBV19 and TRBJ1-4; D is perhaps TRBD1 (5 bases). V lost 7 bases and J lost 11, with 17 bases in between. The CDR3 contains 13 residues. From germline, CDR1 is LNHDA and CDR2 SQIVND (reference sequence). In DNA form, the CDR3 reads TGTGCCAGTAATAGTGGCGGCCGGGGGAAACTGTTTTTT. Its translation: CASNSGGRGKLFF.

The chain has TRBV6-5 and TRBJ2-7, with D perhaps TRBD1 (5 bases). Trimming removed 0 bases from V and 4 bases from J, with 13 bases in between. Germline V gene sequence: CDR1 MNHEY, CDR2 SVGAGI. The CDR3 covers 15 residues. CDR3 loop: CASSYSAGMVYEQYF. Written as DNA, the CDR3 is TGTGCCAGCAGTTACTCTGCAGGGATGGTGTACGAGCAGTACTTC.